The source of this T cell receptor beta chain is a study of T cells expressing NK-cell markers. TCRdb re-analyzed the 5' RACE reads; it lists each CDR3 protein once, without DNA. The sample's table shows about 300,000 distinct CDR3 sequences. Germline assignment: CDR1 KGHSH and CDR2 LQKENI. The CDR3 totals 17 residues. The chain has TRBV18 and TRBJ1-1; the D call of TRBD1 rests on TCRdb alone, since no DNA is present to check it. What was sequenced was blood T cells: a sorted CD56 or NKG2C T cell subset, CD4+ or CD8+ T cells, or bulk PBMC T cells (not recorded which). The origin of this receptor is a woman aged 18-70 years in good health. The CDR3 reads CASSPNFIGVRDTEAFF. The variable domain in full, with the rest retrieved from reference TRBV18 and TRBJ1-1, is NAGVMQNPRHLVRRRGQEARLRCSPMKGHSHVYWYRQLPEEGLKFMVYLQKENIIDESGMPKERFSAEFPKEGPSILRIQQVVRGDSAAYFCASSPNFIGVRDTEAFFGQGTRLTVV.